This T cell receptor (beta chain) was obtained from a study of cytomegalovirus exposure and HLA in healthy donors. Comment on this clone: The antigen is not known.

Study-level points and caveats: The authors enumerated over 150 TCR beta chains as linked to cytomegalovirus. Specificity of a few CMV-associated chains for CMV antigens was verified in vitro. According to reports, the classifier identified cytomegalovirus status with high specificity and sensitivity.

Sequenced by immunoSEQ multiplex PCR; TCRdb stores in-frame clones only, minus some. The table lists more than 140,000 clones, about 89% of them singletons. The CDR3 sequence is 14 residues long. Germline CDR1 is MGHRA and CDR2 is YSYEKL. With 1 base removed from V and 2 bases from J, the gap between germline ends came to 8 bases. The sequenced sample was PBMCs. The chain is built from TRBV4-1 and TRBJ1-2; D is unresolved. The receptor comes from a woman younger than 35 in good health and CMV-seropositive. The CDR3 here is CASSQGGLNYGYTF. The CDR3 DNA sequence: TGCGCCAGCAGCCAAGGTGGCCTGAACTATGGCTACACCTTC.